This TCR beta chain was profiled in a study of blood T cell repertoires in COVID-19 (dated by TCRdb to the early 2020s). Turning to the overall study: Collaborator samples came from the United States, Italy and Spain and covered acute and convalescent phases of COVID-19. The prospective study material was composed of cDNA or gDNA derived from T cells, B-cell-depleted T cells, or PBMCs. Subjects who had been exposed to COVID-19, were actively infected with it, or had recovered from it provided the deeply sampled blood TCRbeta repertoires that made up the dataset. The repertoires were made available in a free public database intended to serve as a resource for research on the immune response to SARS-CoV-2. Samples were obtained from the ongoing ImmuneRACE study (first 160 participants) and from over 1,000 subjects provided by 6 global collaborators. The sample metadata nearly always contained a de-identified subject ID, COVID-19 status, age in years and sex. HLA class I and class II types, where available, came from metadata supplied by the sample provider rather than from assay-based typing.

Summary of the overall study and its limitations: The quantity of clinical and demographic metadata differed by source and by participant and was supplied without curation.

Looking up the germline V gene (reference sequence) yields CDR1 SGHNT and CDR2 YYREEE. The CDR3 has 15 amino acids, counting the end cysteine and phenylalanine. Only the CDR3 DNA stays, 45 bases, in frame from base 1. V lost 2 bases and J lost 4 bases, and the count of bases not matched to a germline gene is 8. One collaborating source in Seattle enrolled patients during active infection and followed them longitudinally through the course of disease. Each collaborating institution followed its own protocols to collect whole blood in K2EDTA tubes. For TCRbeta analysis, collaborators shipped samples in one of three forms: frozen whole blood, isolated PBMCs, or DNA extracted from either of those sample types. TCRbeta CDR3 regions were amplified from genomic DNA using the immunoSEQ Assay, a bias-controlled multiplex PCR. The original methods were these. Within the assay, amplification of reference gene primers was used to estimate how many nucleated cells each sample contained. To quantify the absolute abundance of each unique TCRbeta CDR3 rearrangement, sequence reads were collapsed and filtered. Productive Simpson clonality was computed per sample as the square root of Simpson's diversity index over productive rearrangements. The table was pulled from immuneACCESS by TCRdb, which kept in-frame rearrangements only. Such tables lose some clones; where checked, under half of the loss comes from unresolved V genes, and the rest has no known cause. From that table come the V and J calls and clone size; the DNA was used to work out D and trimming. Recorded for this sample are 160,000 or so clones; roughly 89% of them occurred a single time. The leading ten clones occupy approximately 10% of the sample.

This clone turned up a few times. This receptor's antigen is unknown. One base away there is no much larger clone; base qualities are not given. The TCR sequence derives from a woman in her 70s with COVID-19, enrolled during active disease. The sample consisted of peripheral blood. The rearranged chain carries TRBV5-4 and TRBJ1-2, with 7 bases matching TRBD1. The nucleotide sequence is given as TGTGCCAGCAGCTTCGGGACAGACTTTGGCTATGGCTACACCTTC. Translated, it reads CASSFGTDFGYGYTF.